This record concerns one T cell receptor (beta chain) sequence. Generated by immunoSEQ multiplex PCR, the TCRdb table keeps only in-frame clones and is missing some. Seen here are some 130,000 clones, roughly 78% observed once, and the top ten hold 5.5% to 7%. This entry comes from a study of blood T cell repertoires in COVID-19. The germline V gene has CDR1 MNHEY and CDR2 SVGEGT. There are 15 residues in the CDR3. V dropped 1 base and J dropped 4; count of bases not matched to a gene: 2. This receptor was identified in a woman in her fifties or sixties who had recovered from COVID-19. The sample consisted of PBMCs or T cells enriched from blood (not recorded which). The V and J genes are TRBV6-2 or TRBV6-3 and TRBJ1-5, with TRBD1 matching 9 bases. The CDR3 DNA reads TGTGCCAGCAGTTACTTAGGACAGGGGAATCAGCCCCAGCATTTT. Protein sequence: CASSYLGQGNQPQHF.